These 10 T cell receptor beta chains originate from one sample sequenced in a study of STAT3 mutations in large granular lymphocyte leukemia. General study results and limits: At least one immunodominant TCR beta clonotype appeared in every T-cell large granular lymphocyte leukemia patient.

Their antigen targets remain unknown. Sequencing used immunoSEQ multiplex PCR; TCRdb keeps in-frame clones, though not all of them. The sample has about 42,000 clones, around 80% seen once. Sequenced input: PBMCs. The source is a human donor with T large granular lymphocyte leukemia. Some clones in this sample may be carry-over from other donors' samples.

This chain joins TRBV28 and TRBJ1-5, with a possible D match to TRBD1 (6 bases). The germline gives CDR1 MDHEN, CDR2 SYDVKM. The CDR3 is made up of 14 amino acids. The V gene lost 5 bases and the J gene lost 6 bases, with 14 bases spanning the gap. CDR3: CASSSQGTGQPQHF. CDR3 in DNA: TGTGCCAGCAGTAGCCAGGGGACCGGTCAGCCCCAGCATTTT.

The gene calls are TRBV7-8 and TRBJ1-2, with D perhaps matching TRBD1 (6 bases). Germline CDR1 and CDR2: SGHVS and FQNEAQ. This CDR3 has 14 residues. Trimming left V 4 bases short and J 5 bases short, with 14 bases between. Here the CDR3 reads CASSSGHSGYGYTF. CDR3 sequence (DNA): TGTGCCAGCAGCTCGGGACACTCGGGGTATGGCTACACCTTC.

This chain links TRBV19 with TRBJ2-1; a weak D match, TRBD1 (6 bases). V lost 7 bases to trimming and J lost 7 bases, with 20 bases between them. CDR3 length equals 15 residues. The germline V gene has CDR1 LNHDA and CDR2 SQIVND (reference sequence). The CDR3, as DNA: TGTGCCAGTACAGGGTCGACCCGCAGGGGAAATGAGCAGTTCTTC. Residues: CASTGSTRRGNEQFF.

This clone has a single count. The CDR3 here is CASSLGTASQYF. CDR3 coding DNA: TGTGCCAGCAGCCTCGGGACAGCCTCGCAGTATTTT. This chain joins TRBV5-6 and TRBJ2-3; 7 nucleotides match TRBD1. Germline-derived CDR1 and CDR2 are SGHDT and YYEEEE. J was trimmed by 10 bases and V by 4 bases; bases with no gene match: 6. The CDR3 runs 12 residues.

The CDR3 loop reads CATSRVGGTNTGELFF. The CDR3 region has the DNA TGTGCCACCAGCAGGGTCGGGGGGACGAACACCGGGGAGCTGTTTTTT. The chain is built from TRBV15 and TRBJ2-2; TRBD2 matches at 7 bases. The V and J ends lost 3 bases and 0 bases, in that order; junction bases with no gene match: 4. Germline CDR1 is LNHNV and CDR2 is YYDKDF (reference sequence). The CDR3 contains 16 residues.

CDR3 region: CASSYSETAYGYTF. The CDR3, as DNA: TGTGCCAGCAGTTACTCGGAGACAGCCTATGGCTACACCTTC. The chain couples TRBV6-5 to TRBJ1-2; possibly TRBD1 for D (5 bases). Trimming took off 0 bases at V and 4 bases at J, with 9 bases between the two ends. Germline CDR1 reads MNHEY; CDR2 reads SVGAGI. The CDR3 extends over 14 amino acids.

The CDR3 DNA reads TGCAGCGTTGGAGACACTAGTCCAGCTGGCTACACCTTC. Translation gives CSVGDTSPAGYTF. The J gene is TRBJ1-2, the V gene TRBV29-1; D remains ambiguous. Germline CDR1 is SQVTM and CDR2 is ANQGSEA. V gave up 4 bases and J gave up 7 bases, with 16 bases separating them. The CDR3 spans 13 residues.

This chain uses TRBV11-2 with TRBJ1-4; tentatively, D is TRBD1 (5 bases). Germline CDR1 is SGHAT and CDR2 is FQNNGV. Trimming took off 4 bases at V and 4 bases at J, with 10 bases between the two ends. This CDR3 is 14 amino acids long. The CDR3 loop is CASSSWGSNEKLFF. CDR3 DNA: TGTGCCAGCAGCTCCTGGGGGAGTAATGAAAAACTGTTTTTT.

The chain joins TRBV10-3 to TRBJ1-2; weak D call: TRBD1 (5 bases). Germline lookup yields CDR1 ENHRY and CDR2 SYGVKD. Trimming took off 6 bases at V and 7 bases at J, with 12 bases between the two ends. This CDR3 contains 12 residues. CDR3: CAIRGEGPGYTF. Written as DNA, the CDR3 is TGTGCCATCAGGGGCGAGGGGCCTGGCTACACCTTC.

V is TRBV11-2 and J is TRBJ2-7; the match to TRBD1 covers 9 bases. There are 15 residues in the CDR3. In germline, CDR1 is SGHAT, CDR2 FQNNGV. The V and J ends lost 3 bases and 2 bases, in that order; junction bases with no gene match: 5. The CDR3 spells CASSLSTGGTYEQYV. For the CDR3, the DNA is TGTGCCAGCAGCTTGTCGACAGGGGGGACCTACGAGCAGTACGTC.